This entry features one TCR beta chain sequence. These data come from a study of shared clonotypes between healthy human individuals. Turning to the study itself: Per donor, CD8 memory used one plate, CD8 naive used two, CD4 memory used three and CD4 naive used three.

Naive CD8 cells lacked CD45RO, underwent positive selection for CCR7 and left out terminally differentiated effector memory CD45RA+ cells. As handled by the study authors: Junction-only immunoSEQ sequences carried no quality scores, so filtering differed. Profiled with immunoSEQ multiplex PCR; TCRdb holds only in-frame clones, not every one. D and trimming come from the DNA, and the V and J calls and clone size come from that table. The data show around 2.1 million clones, about 93% seen once. Germline V lookup: CDR1 SGDLS, CDR2 YYNGEE. Trimming pared 3 bases from V and 1 base from J, leaving 14 bases between. The CDR3 runs to 17 residues.

The specimen sequenced was naive CD8+ T cells from PBMCs. The rearrangement uses TRBV9 and TRBJ2-6; tentatively, D is TRBD2 (6 bases). The clonotype comes from a young man in good health. Some clones in this sample may be carry-over from other donors' samples. CDR3: CASSERLRGSGANVLTF. The DNA of the CDR3 is TGTGCCAGCAGCGAGCGACTACGGGGGTCTGGGGCCAACGTCCTGACTTTC.